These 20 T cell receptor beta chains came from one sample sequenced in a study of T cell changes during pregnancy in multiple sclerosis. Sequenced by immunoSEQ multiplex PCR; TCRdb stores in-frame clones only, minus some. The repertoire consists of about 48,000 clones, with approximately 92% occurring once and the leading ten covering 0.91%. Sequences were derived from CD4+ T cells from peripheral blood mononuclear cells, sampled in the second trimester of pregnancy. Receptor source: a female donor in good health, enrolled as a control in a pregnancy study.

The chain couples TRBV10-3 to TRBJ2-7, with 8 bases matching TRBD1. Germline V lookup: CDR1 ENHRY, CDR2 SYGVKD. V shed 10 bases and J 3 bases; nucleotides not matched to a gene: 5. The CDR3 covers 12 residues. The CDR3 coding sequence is TGTGCCACGGGACAGGACTACTACGAGCAGTACTTC. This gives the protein CATGQDYYEQYF.

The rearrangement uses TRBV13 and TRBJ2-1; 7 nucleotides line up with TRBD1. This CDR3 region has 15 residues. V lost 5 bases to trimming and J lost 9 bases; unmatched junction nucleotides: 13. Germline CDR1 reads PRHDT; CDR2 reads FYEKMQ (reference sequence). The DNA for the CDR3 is TGTGCCAGCAGCAGGGGGCCGGTCGCTTGGGGTGAGCAGTTCTTC. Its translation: CASSRGPVAWGEQFF.

CDR3 in amino acids: CASSLEGGNQPQHF. CDR3 DNA: TGTGCCAGCAGTTTAGAAGGGGGCAATCAGCCCCAGCATTTT. V usage is TRBV27 and J usage is TRBJ1-5, with D tentatively TRBD1 (5 bases). The germline V and J ends were trimmed by 2 bases and 2 bases, with 7 bases remaining between them. This CDR3 is 14 amino acids long. Germline CDR1 is MNHEY and CDR2 is SMNVEV (reference sequence).

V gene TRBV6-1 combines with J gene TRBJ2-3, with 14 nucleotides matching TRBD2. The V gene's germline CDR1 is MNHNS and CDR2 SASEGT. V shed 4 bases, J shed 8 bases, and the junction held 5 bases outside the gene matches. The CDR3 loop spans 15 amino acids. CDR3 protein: CASSVGTSGGGTQYF. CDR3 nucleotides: TGTGCCAGCAGTGTCGGGACTAGCGGGGGTGGTACGCAGTATTTT.

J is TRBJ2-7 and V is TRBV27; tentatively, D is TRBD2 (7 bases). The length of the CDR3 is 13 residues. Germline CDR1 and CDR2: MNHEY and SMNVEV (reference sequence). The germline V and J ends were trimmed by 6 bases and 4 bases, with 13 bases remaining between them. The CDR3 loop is CASRRGGGYEQYF. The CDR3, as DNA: TGTGCCAGCAGAAGGGGGGGCGGGTACGAGCAGTACTTC.

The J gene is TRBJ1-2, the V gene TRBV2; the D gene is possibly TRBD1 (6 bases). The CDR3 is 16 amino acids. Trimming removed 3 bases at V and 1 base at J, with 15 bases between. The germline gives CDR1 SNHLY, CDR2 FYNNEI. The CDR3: CASSDWGGPDNYGYTF. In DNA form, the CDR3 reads TGTGCCAGCAGTGATTGGGGGGGCCCCGATAACTATGGCTACACCTTC.

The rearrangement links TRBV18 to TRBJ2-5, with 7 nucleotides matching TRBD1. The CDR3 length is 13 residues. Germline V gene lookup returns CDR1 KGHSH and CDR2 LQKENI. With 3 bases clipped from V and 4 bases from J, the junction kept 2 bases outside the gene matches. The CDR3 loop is CASSPTGIETQYF. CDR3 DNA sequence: TGTGCCAGCTCACCGACAGGGATAGAGACCCAGTACTTC.

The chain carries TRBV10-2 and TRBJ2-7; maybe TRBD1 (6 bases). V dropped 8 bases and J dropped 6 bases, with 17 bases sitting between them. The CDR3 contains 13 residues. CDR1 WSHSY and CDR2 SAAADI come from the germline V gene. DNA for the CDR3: TGCGCCAGCGGGTGGGGGCCGCCGCGCGAGCAGTACTTC. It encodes CASGWGPPREQYF.

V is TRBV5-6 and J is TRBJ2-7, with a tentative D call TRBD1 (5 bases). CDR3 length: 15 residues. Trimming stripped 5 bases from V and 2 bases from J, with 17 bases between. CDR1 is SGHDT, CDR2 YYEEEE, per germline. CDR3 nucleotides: TGTGCCAGCAGTCCAGGGCCAATGACAGCCTACGAGCAGTACTTC. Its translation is CASSPGPMTAYEQYF.

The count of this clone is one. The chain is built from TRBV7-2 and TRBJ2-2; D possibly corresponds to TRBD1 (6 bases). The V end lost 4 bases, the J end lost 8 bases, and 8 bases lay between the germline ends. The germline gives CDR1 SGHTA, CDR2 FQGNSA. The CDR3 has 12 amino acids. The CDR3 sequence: CASSSQGGELFF. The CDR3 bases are TGTGCCAGCAGCTCGCAGGGGGGGGAGCTGTTTTTT.

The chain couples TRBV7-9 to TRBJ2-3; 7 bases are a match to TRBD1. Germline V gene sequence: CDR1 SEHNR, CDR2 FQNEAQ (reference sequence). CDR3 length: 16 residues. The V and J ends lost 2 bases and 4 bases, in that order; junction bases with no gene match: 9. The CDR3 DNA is TGTGCCAGCAGCTTAAACAGGGGTCAGGGAGCAGATACGCAGTATTTT. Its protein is CASSLNRGQGADTQYF.

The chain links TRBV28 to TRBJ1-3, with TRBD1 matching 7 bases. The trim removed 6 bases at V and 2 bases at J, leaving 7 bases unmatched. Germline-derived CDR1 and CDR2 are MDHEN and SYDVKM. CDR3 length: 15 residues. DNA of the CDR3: TGTGCCAGCAGCGTTCAGACAGGGACTGGAAACACCATATATTTT. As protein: CASSVQTGTGNTIYF.

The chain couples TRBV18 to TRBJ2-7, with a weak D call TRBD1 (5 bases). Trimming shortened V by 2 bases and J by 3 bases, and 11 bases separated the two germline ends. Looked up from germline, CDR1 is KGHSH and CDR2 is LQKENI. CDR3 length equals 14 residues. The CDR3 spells CASSPWGENYEQYF. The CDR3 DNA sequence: TGTGCCAGCTCACCATGGGGCGAAAACTACGAGCAGTACTTC.

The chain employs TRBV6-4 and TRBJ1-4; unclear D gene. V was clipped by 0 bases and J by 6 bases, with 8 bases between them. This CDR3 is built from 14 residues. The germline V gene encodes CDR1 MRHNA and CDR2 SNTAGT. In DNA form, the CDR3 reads TGTGCCAGCAGTGACTCGAGGAGGGATGAAAAACTGTTTTTT. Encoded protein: CASSDSRRDEKLFF.

The CDR3 is CASSEASTNLNTEAFF. The DNA of the CDR3 is TGTGCCAGTTCAGAGGCAAGCACTAATTTGAACACTGAAGCTTTCTTT. This chain connects TRBV11-3 to TRBJ1-1; unclear D gene. Germline-derived CDR1 and CDR2 are SGHNT and YENEEA. V lost 9 bases and J lost 0, with 20 bases in between. This CDR3 contains 16 residues.

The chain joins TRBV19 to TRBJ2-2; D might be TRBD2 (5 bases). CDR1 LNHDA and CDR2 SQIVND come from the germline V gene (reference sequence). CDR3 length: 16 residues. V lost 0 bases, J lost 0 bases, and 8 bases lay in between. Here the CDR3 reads CASSIDGAANTGELFF. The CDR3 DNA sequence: TGTGCCAGTAGTATAGATGGAGCGGCGAACACCGGGGAGCTGTTTTTT.

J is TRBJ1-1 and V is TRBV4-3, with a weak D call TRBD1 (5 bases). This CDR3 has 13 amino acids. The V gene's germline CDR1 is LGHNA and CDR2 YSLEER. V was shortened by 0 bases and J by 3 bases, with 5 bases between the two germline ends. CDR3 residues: CASSQDRDTEAFF. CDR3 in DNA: TGCGCCAGCAGCCAAGACAGGGACACTGAAGCTTTCTTT.

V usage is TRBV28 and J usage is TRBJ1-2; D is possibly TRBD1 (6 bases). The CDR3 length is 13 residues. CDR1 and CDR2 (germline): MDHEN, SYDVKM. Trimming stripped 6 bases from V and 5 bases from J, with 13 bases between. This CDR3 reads CASRPGQPYGYTF. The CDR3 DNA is TGTGCCAGCAGACCAGGACAGCCTTATGGCTACACCTTC.

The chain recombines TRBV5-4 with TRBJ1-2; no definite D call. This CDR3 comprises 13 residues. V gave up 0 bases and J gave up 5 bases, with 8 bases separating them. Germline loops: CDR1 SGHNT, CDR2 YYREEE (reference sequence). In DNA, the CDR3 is TGTGCCAGCAGCTTGGCAGGAGGGTATGGCTACACCTTC. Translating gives CASSLAGGYGYTF.

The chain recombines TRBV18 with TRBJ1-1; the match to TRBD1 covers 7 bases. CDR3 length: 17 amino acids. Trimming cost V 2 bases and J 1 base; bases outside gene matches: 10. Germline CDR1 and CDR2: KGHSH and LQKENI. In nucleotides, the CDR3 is TGTGCCAGCTCACCAGCTTTGACAGGGTATAAGAACACTGAAGCTTTCTTT. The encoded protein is CASSPALTGYKNTEAFF.